The present entry profiles one TCR beta chain with its context. The data were obtained in a study of control samples from healthy donors and cancer patients. Here immunoSEQ multiplex PCR was the method, and the copy in TCRdb shows in-frame clones only, minus some. The table includes tens of thousands of clones, around nine tenths detected once. The CDR3 is 15 residues long. V lost 5 bases to trimming and J lost 6 bases; unmatched junction nucleotides: 10. In germline, CDR1 is SNHLY, CDR2 FYNNEI. The chain couples TRBV2 to TRBJ1-5; 7 bases match TRBD1. The sequence was obtained from a man aged 55-75 years with colorectal cancer. Sequenced sample: PBMCs. CDR3 DNA sequence: TGTGCCAGCAGTCCGCGGACAGGACCCACTCAGCCCCAGCATTTT. As protein: CASSPRTGPTQPQHF.